This TCR beta chain was found in a study of blood T cell repertoires in COVID-19. Germline loops: CDR1 SEHNR, CDR2 FQNEAQ (reference sequence). Losses at the gene ends were 6 bases for V and 6 bases for J; bases not matched to a gene: 9. This CDR3 has 14 amino acids. The protocol was immunoSEQ multiplex PCR, while the TCRdb copy is restricted to in-frame clones and leaves out a portion. The sample holds about 480,000 clones, around 88% seen once. The source material was peripheral blood. The receptor comes from a woman in her 30s with acute or convalescent COVID-19. This rearrangement joins TRBV7-9 to TRBJ2-5, with 8 bases aligning to TRBD1. CDR3 region: CASSLTGGRKTQYF. CDR3 DNA sequence: TGTGCCAGCAGTCTTACAGGGGGTAGGAAGACCCAGTACTTC.